This T cell receptor (beta chain) was identified in a study of shared clonotypes between healthy human individuals. The wider study: Donor ages ranged 18 to 49 years: a couple of women, a few men.

This CDR3 spans 17 amino acids. Germline assignment: CDR1 SGHTA and CDR2 FQGTGA. V gave up 5 bases and J gave up 2 bases; unmatched junction bases: 6. Assay used: immunoSEQ multiplex PCR; TCRdb lists only in-frame clones, some missing. In the table there are about 820,000 clones, roughly 92% of which are singletons. Positively selected for CCR7, the CD45RO-negative cells used as naive CD8 cells excluded terminally differentiated effector memory CD45RA+ cells. The chain joins TRBV7-3 to TRBJ2-1; the match to TRBD2 covers 13 bases. The sample comprised naive CD8+ T cells sorted from blood. The TCR originated in a man aged 25-45 years in good health. The chain's CDR3 is CASSPRTSGRPYNEQFF. DNA of the CDR3: TGTGCCAGCAGCCCCCGGACTAGCGGGAGACCCTACAATGAGCAGTTCTTC.